These 29 T cell receptor beta chains share one sample of origin, sequenced in a study of T cells in Graves' hyperthyroidism and ophthalmopathy. Using RNA transcripts as the source, TCR beta CDR3 regions were amplified. TCR CDR3 underwent first-round RT-PCR with the HTBI primer set. TCRdb ran MiXCR on the multiplex PCR reads and lists one entry per CDR3 protein. The table records about 560,000 distinct CDR3 sequences, around 14% of them present only once. The material sequenced was blood. The source of these receptors is a woman aged 25 to 39 with Graves' hyperthyroidism.

This clonotype was seen a few times. This chain links TRBV6-5 with TRBJ2-5; no reliable D call. The CDR3 consists of 15 residues. V lost 2 bases, J lost 1 base, and 11 bases lay in between. Germline CDR1 and CDR2: MNHEY and SVGAGI. In DNA form, the CDR3 reads TGTGCCAGCAGTTACCTCGGGCTGGGCCAAGAGACCCAGTACTTC. This translates into CASSYLGLGQETQYF.

This clonotype was seen only a few times. V and J are TRBV7-9 and TRBJ2-7, with D unclear. Deletions cut 1 base from V and 7 bases from J, with 11 bases between. There are 13 residues in the CDR3. The germline V gene encodes CDR1 SEHNR and CDR2 FQNEAQ (reference sequence). CDR3 residues: CASSLVGPLEQYF. In DNA, the CDR3 is TGTGCCAGCAGCTTAGTTGGACCTCTGGAGCAGTACTTC.

This clonotype was seen at least ten times. The V and J genes are TRBV2 and TRBJ2-1; TRBD2 aligns across 10 bases. Trimming at V came to 6 bases and at J to 5 bases, leaving 7 bases not matched to a gene. The length of the CDR3 is 15 residues. CDR1 is SNHLY and CDR2 is FYNNEI in the germline V gene. CDR3 nucleotides: TGTGCCAGCAGACCGGGACTAGCGCCCAACAATGAGCAGTTCTTC. Protein: CASRPGLAPNNEQFF. Looking up the rest from reference TRBV2 and TRBJ2-1 gives the full variable domain: EPEVTQTPSHQVTQMGQEVILRCVPISNHLYFYWYRQILGQKVEFLVSFYNNEISEKSEIFDDQFSVERPDGSNFTLKIRSTKLEDSAMYFCASRPGLAPNNEQFFGPGTRLTVL.

The chain uses TRBV5-1 and TRBJ1-2, with D hard to call. V was cut by 0 bases and J by 6 bases, with 6 bases left in between. The CDR3 runs 12 residues. Germline V gives CDR1 SGHRS, CDR2 YFSETQ. The CDR3 coding sequence is TGCGCCAGCAGCTTGGGCGTGGATGGCTACACCTTC. Protein product: CASSLGVDGYTF.

This clonotype was seen a handful of times. This sequence joins TRBV28 and TRBJ2-3; 10 bases are a match to TRBD2. Germline CDR1 and CDR2: MDHEN and SYDVKM. The trim removed 7 bases at V and 9 bases at J, leaving 13 bases unmatched. This CDR3 has 15 amino acids. CDR3 bases: TGTGCCAGCACCCTAGCCCTAGCGGGAGATGAAACGCAGTATTTT. This sequence encodes CASTLALAGDETQYF.

This clonotype was recorded many times. This chain joins TRBV28 and TRBJ2-5; 12 nucleotides agree with TRBD2. From germline, CDR1 is MDHEN and CDR2 SYDVKM. V shed 4 bases, J shed 5 bases, and the junction held 5 bases outside the gene matches. The CDR3 covers 15 residues. For the CDR3, the DNA is TGTGCCAGCAGTTCCAGACTAGCGGGAGTCGAGACCCAGTACTTC. This encodes CASSSRLAGVETQYF.

This clonotype was detected many times. This chain links TRBV7-2 with TRBJ2-7; 10 bases fit TRBD2. Losses at the gene ends were 5 bases for V and 2 bases for J; bases not matched to a gene: 3. Germline-derived CDR1 and CDR2 are SGHTA and FQGNSA. The CDR3 length is 14 residues. In DNA form, the CDR3 reads TGTGCCAGCAGCATGACTAGCGGGCCCTACGAGCAGTACTTC. Its translation: CASSMTSGPYEQYF.

The J gene is TRBJ2-3, the V gene TRBV28; 10 nucleotides align to TRBD2. The CDR3 extends over 18 amino acids. CDR1 and CDR2 (germline): MDHEN, SYDVKM. J was trimmed by 2 bases and V by 0 bases; bases with no gene match: 8. The CDR3 loop is CASSLWASGSFSTDTQYF. The CDR3 region has the DNA TGTGCCAGCAGTTTATGGGCTAGCGGGAGCTTCTCCACAGATACGCAGTATTTT. Supplemented by reference TRBV28 and TRBJ2-3, the full variable domain reads DVKVTQSSRYLVKRTGEKVFLECVQDMDHENMFWYRQDPGLGLRLIYFSYDVKMKEKGDIPEGYSVSREKKERFSLILESASTNQTSMYLCASSLWASGSFSTDTQYFGPGTRLTVL.

This clonotype was seen at least ten times. The chain is built from TRBV2 and TRBJ2-1; 9 nucleotides line up with TRBD2. The length of the CDR3 is 18 residues. Germline V gene data show CDR1 as SNHLY and CDR2 as FYNNEI. Trimming cost V 7 bases and J 7 bases; bases outside gene matches: 20. The CDR3 loop reads CASMMELAGPNPWNEQFF. As DNA, the CDR3 is TGTGCCAGCATGATGGAGCTAGCGGGACCTAATCCATGGAATGAGCAGTTCTTC. Full variable domain (remainder filled in from reference TRBV2 and TRBJ2-1): EPEVTQTPSHQVTQMGQEVILRCVPISNHLYFYWYRQILGQKVEFLVSFYNNEISEKSEIFDDQFSVERPDGSNFTLKIRSTKLEDSAMYFCASMMELAGPNPWNEQFFGPGTRLTVL.

There are a few counts of this clonotype. The J gene is TRBJ2-1, the V gene TRBV6-1, with 12 bases lining up with TRBD2. Unmatched junction bases numbered 8, after V lost 8 bases and J lost 3 bases. The CDR3 is made up of 16 amino acids. In germline, CDR1 is MNHNS, CDR2 SASEGT. This CDR3 is CASLRGGLAGYNEQFF. The CDR3 nucleotides read TGTGCCAGCTTGAGGGGGGGACTAGCGGGCTACAATGAGCAGTTCTTC.

This clonotype was seen only a few times. The chain joins TRBV10-3 to TRBJ2-3; perhaps TRBD1 as D (5 bases). This CDR3 comprises 15 residues. With 5 bases removed from V and 1 base from J, the gap between germline ends came to 13 bases. CDR1 is ENHRY, CDR2 SYGVKD, per germline. Here the CDR3 reads CAISPKTDRTDTQYF. CDR3 nucleotide sequence: TGTGCCATCAGTCCGAAGACAGATCGCACAGATACGCAGTATTTT.

This clonotype was observed a handful of times. The chain links TRBV4-2 to TRBJ2-7; D gene unclear. The CDR3 runs to 16 residues. V lost 0 bases and J 9 bases, leaving 21 bases between the germline ends. Germline loops: CDR1 LGHNA, CDR2 YNFKEQ. The CDR3 DNA is TGTGCCAGCAGCCAAGATCCCGGAGAAATCCTACGAGGGCAGTACTTC. Translated, it gives CASSQDPGEILRGQYF.

Only a few counts were recorded for this clonotype. This chain joins TRBV5-5 and TRBJ2-3; D perhaps matches TRBD1 (5 bases). There are 14 residues in the CDR3. Per the germline V gene, CDR1 is SGHKS and CDR2 is YYEKEE (reference sequence). Trimming took off 2 bases at V and 3 bases at J, with 10 bases between the two ends. CDR3 amino acids: CASSFEGVTDTQYF. The CDR3 bases are TGTGCCAGCAGCTTTGAAGGGGTGACAGATACGCAGTATTTT.

The table lists this clonotype with many counts. V and J are TRBV2 and TRBJ2-4; 7 bases line up with TRBD2. The CDR3 sequence is 12 residues long. V dropped 7 bases and J dropped 6; count of bases not matched to a gene: 3. Per germline, CDR1 SNHLY and CDR2 FYNNEI. The CDR3 is CASTASGNIQYF. The CDR3, as DNA: TGTGCCAGCACGGCTAGCGGAAACATTCAGTACTTC.

This rearrangement joins TRBV6-2 or TRBV6-3 to TRBJ2-1; TRBD1 might be the D (6 bases). The CDR3 length is 12 residues. Germline CDR1 MNHEY, CDR2 SVGEGT. V was trimmed by 7 bases and J by 3 bases, leaving 7 bases between them. CDR3 residues: CASKTGYNEQFF. CDR3 in DNA: TGTGCCAGCAAGACAGGCTACAATGAGCAGTTCTTC.

CDR3 residues: CAWSVKGRYNEQFF. The CDR3 DNA reads TGTGCCTGGAGTGTTAAGGGCCGTTACAATGAGCAGTTCTTC. This sequence joins TRBV30 and TRBJ2-1, with D hard to call. Trimming removed 0 bases at V and 4 bases at J, with 10 bases between. The germline V gene has CDR1 GTSNPN and CDR2 SVGIG (reference sequence). This CDR3 spans 14 amino acids.

The sample holds many counts of this clonotype. CDR3 sequence reads: CSASTSGINEQFF. CDR3 coding DNA: TGCAGTGCTAGCACTAGCGGGATAAATGAGCAGTTCTTC. V and J are TRBV20-1 and TRBJ2-1; 10 bases are a match to TRBD2. CDR3 length equals 13 residues. Trimming cost V 3 bases and J 7 bases; bases outside gene matches: 3. Germline CDR1 reads DFQATT; CDR2 reads SNEGSKA (reference sequence).

The gene calls are TRBV10-3 and TRBJ2-5; D is perhaps TRBD2 (6 bases). V was trimmed by 6 bases and J by 4 bases, leaving 12 bases between them. The CDR3 extends over 13 amino acids. Germline-derived CDR1 and CDR2 are ENHRY and SYGVKD. The CDR3 spells CAIRPEGPETQYF. The CDR3 nucleotides are TGTGCCATCAGGCCGGAGGGCCCAGAGACCCAGTACTTC.

This clonotype was seen only a few times. The gene calls are TRBV6-1 and TRBJ2-7; unclear D gene. Trimming took 3 bases from V and 6 from J, leaving 9 bases between them. The CDR3 loop spans 12 amino acids. Germline V CDR1 and CDR2: MNHNS, SASEGT. The CDR3: CASSDDGFEQYF. In DNA form, the CDR3 reads TGTGCCAGCAGTGACGACGGCTTCGAGCAGTACTTC.

The rearrangement uses TRBV30 and TRBJ2-5; D perhaps matches TRBD2 (6 bases). Germline V CDR1 and CDR2: GTSNPN, SVGIG (reference sequence). V was cut by 2 bases and J by 13 bases, with 20 bases left in between. This CDR3 region has 13 residues. DNA for the CDR3: TGTGCCTGGAGTCCCGGGAGAGACCTCTCGGGGTACTTC. Translating gives CAWSPGRDLSGYF. The full variable domain, rest sourced from reference TRBV30 and TRBJ2-5, is SQTIHQWPATLVQPVGSPLSLECTVEGTSNPNLYWYRQAAGRGLQLLFYSVGIGQISSEVPQNLSASRPQDRQFILSSKKLLLSDSGFYLCAWSPGRDLSGYFGPGTRLLVL.

This clonotype was recorded at least ten times. The chain employs TRBV6-1 and TRBJ2-7; D remains ambiguous. From germline, CDR1 is MNHNS and CDR2 SASEGT. The CDR3 has 14 amino acids. V lost 2 bases, J lost 0 bases, and 8 bases lay in between. Written as DNA, the CDR3 is TGTGCCAGCAGTGAACAGGCCAGCTCCTACGAGCAGTACTTC. This translates into CASSEQASSYEQYF.

In its sample, this clonotype was seen many times. This chain uses TRBV2 with TRBJ2-2; D unclear. V lost 6 bases and J lost 6, with 17 bases in between. Germline CDR1 is SNHLY and CDR2 is FYNNEI. There are 15 residues in the CDR3. CDR3 region: CASRAPFIAPGELFF. As DNA, the CDR3 is TGTGCCAGCAGAGCACCCTTCATAGCCCCCGGGGAGCTGTTTTTT.

This clonotype showed up many times. The rearrangement uses TRBV5-1 and TRBJ1-1; the D gene is possibly TRBD1 (5 bases). This CDR3 contains 14 residues. V shed 2 bases and J shed 4 bases, with 12 bases lying between them. CDR1 is SGHRS, CDR2 YFSETQ, per germline. CDR3 sequence reads: CASSFGGSATEAFF. CDR3 in DNA: TGCGCCAGCAGCTTTGGGGGGAGCGCCACTGAAGCTTTCTTT.

The table lists this clonotype with many counts. The rearrangement links TRBV12-5 to TRBJ2-1; 11 positions agree with TRBD2. Germline V lookup: CDR1 LGHNT, CDR2 FRNRAP. The CDR3 covers 18 residues. V shed 3 bases and J 4 bases; nucleotides not matched to a gene: 11. The CDR3 DNA is TGTGCTAGTGGTTTCAGCCCTCTCACTAGCGGGGGATACAATGAGCAGTTCTTC. It specifies CASGFSPLTSGGYNEQFF.

This clonotype came up many times. V gene TRBV10-3 combines with J gene TRBJ2-7, with TRBD2 matching over 10 bases. Germline loops: CDR1 ENHRY, CDR2 SYGVKD. V shed 5 bases, J shed 7 bases, and the junction held 17 bases outside the gene matches. The CDR3 is made up of 17 amino acids. CDR3 DNA: TGTGCCATCAGTACTAGCGGGACCGAGCGGTCTGGCGGAGAGCAGTACTTC. It codes for CAISTSGTERSGGEQYF.

This clonotype was detected ten times or more. The CDR3 DNA reads TGTGCCAGCAGCTTAGATGGGGGCGTGACGAACACCGGGGAGCTGTTTTTT. This sequence encodes CASSLDGGVTNTGELFF. The chain has TRBV7-9 and TRBJ2-2, with a tentative D call TRBD1 (6 bases). Germline assignment: CDR1 SEHNR and CDR2 FQNEAQ (reference sequence). V gave up 1 base and J gave up 0 bases, with 12 bases separating them. The CDR3 spans 17 residues.

The chain has TRBV5-1 and TRBJ2-7; D tentatively reads TRBD1 or TRBD2 (5 bases each). The ends were cut back, 0 bases at V and 3 bases at J, with 16 bases in the middle. The CDR3 runs to 16 residues. Germline CDR1 is SGHRS and CDR2 is YFSETQ. The CDR3: CASSLAGTSGFYEQYF. Written as DNA, the CDR3 is TGCGCCAGCAGCTTGGCAGGGACCTCCGGATTCTACGAGCAGTACTTC. Full variable domain (remainder filled in from reference TRBV5-1 and TRBJ2-7): KAGVTQTPRYLIKTRGQQVTLSCSPISGHRSVSWYQQTPGQGLQFLFEYFSETQRNKGNFPGRFSGRQFSNSRSEMNVSTLELGDSALYLCASSLAGTSGFYEQYFGPGTRLTVT.

This clonotype was seen at least ten times. The rearrangement joins TRBV20-1 to TRBJ2-1, with D uncertain. This CDR3 contains 14 residues. From germline, CDR1 is DFQATT and CDR2 SNEGSKA (reference sequence). V lost 3 bases to trimming and J lost 4 bases, with 13 bases between them. This chain's CDR3 is CSASGGWGYNEQFF. The CDR3 DNA is TGCAGTGCTAGCGGTGGATGGGGTTACAATGAGCAGTTCTTC.

This clonotype was seen more than once but under ten times. This sequence joins TRBV6-1 and TRBJ1-3, with D maybe TRBD1 (5 bases). V was clipped by 10 bases and J by 5 bases, with 21 bases between them. CDR3 size: 15 residues. Per the germline V gene, CDR1 is MNHNS and CDR2 is SASEGT. The CDR3 here is CAIPFSRQGRNTIYF. CDR3 DNA: TGTGCCATCCCCTTTTCTAGGCAGGGAAGAAACACCATATATTTT.